Sequencing of this T cell receptor (beta chain) was carried out in a study of blood T cells in healthy people across ages. Next came a second PCR, run for about 6 to 12 cycles, which used a sample-barcoded 5' primer along with a J-beta primer mix. TCRdb processed the 5' RACE reads anew with MiXCR; each CDR3 protein has one entry. The sample has roughly 680,000 distinct CDR3 sequences, about 50% seen once; the top ten hold approximately 12%. V was shortened by 6 bases and J by 11 bases, with 16 bases between the two germline ends. The length of the CDR3 is 11 residues. Per germline, CDR1 DFQATT and CDR2 SNEGSKA (reference sequence).

The chain uses TRBV20-1 and TRBJ2-5, with D possibly being TRBD1 (7 bases). The source is a woman older than 75 in good health. The sample consisted of blood. Here the CDR3 DNA reads TGCAGTGCCAATTGCGGGACAGAACAGTACTTC. It codes for CSANCGTEQYF.